A selection of T cell receptor beta chains follows, all from one sample in a study of CD8 T cells in Susac syndrome. Via MiXCR, TCRdb re-called the immunoSEQ multiplex PCR reads, giving one row per CDR3 protein. This table holds some 120,000 distinct CDR3 sequences, about 95% found once. Sequencing was carried out using CD4+ T cells from PBMCs. The receptors were gathered from a human donor in good health. The CDR3 runs from the conserved cysteine through the conserved F or W. The D gene is left open where the match is weak. For some rows the clone size is stated as once, few or many, or as a class when expanded; others skip it.

>NA|NA|TRBJ1-5|TRBV27
CASSFGPPGRNQPQHF
TGTGCCAGCAGTTTTGGCCCCCCCGGTCGAAATCAGCCCCAGCATTTT
>TRBD1|NA|TRBJ2-2|TRBV12-3/TRBV12-4
CASSPWTGWEELFF
TGTGCCAGCAGTCCCTGGACAGGGTGGGAGGAGCTGTTTTTT
>NA|once|TRBJ2-3|TRBV12-3/TRBV12-4
CASSFSVRDTQYF
TGTGCCAGCAGTTTCTCGGTTCGGGATACGCAGTATTTT
>TRBD2|NA|TRBJ2-3|TRBV28
CASSFGRGSADTQYF
TGTGCCAGCAGTTTTGGGAGGGGAAGCGCAGATACGCAGTATTTT
>NA|NA|TRBJ2-7|TRBV29-1
CSVEDPGSYEQYF
TGCAGCGTTGAAGATCCTGGCTCCTACGAGCAGTACTTC
>TRBD2|NA|TRBJ2-3|TRBV27
CASSFREGLTDTQYF
TGTGCCAGCAGTTTTCGGGAGGGCCTCACAGATACGCAGTATTTT
>TRBD2|NA|TRBJ2-7|TRBV18
CASSPTSGRAYEQYF
TGTGCCAGCTCCCCTACTAGCGGGAGGGCCTACGAGCAGTACTTC
>NA|once|TRBJ2-4|TRBV5-6
CASMGGLAKNIQYF
TGTGCCAGCATGGGCGGACTAGCCAAAAACATTCAGTACTTC
>NA|NA|TRBJ1-5|TRBV2
CASSGDRGVSNQPQHF
TGTGCCAGCAGTGGAGACCGGGGCGTAAGCAATCAGCCCCAGCATTTT
>TRBD1|NA|TRBJ2-7|TRBV7-9
CASSSDRGGGYEQYF
TGTGCCAGCAGCTCCGACAGGGGAGGAGGCTACGAGCAGTACTTC
>NA|NA|TRBJ2-5|TRBV7-9
CASSLAPTKETQYF
TGTGCCAGCAGCTTAGCGCCCACCAAAGAGACCCAGTACTTC
>NA|NA|TRBJ2-1|TRBV5-1
CASSLRDPRDNEQFF
TGCGCCAGCAGCTTGCGGGACCCGCGAGACAATGAGCAGTTCTTC
>TRBD1|NA|TRBJ2-5|TRBV6-5
CASSSSRGRETQYF
TGTGCCAGCAGTTCCAGCAGGGGGCGGGAGACCCAGTACTTC
>NA|NA|TRBJ2-5|TRBV7-2
CASSLDPGGYGETQYF
TGTGCCAGCAGCTTAGACCCCGGGGGTTACGGTGAGACCCAGTACTTC
>NA|NA|TRBJ2-1|TRBV7-2
CASSLSFNEQFF
TGTGCCAGCAGCTTAAGTTTCAATGAGCAGTTCTTC
>NA|NA|TRBJ1-2|TRBV12-3/TRBV12-4
CASSNIAGYTF
TGTGCCAGCAGTAACATTGCTGGCTACACCTTC
>NA|NA|TRBJ2-3|TRBV29-1
CSVPSDGLEPDTQYF
TGCAGCGTTCCTTCCGACGGGCTCGAGCCAGATACGCAGTATTTT
>TRBD2|NA|TRBJ2-1|TRBV2
CASTGREIDEQFF
TGTGCCAGCACGGGGCGGGAGATTGATGAGCAGTTCTTC
>NA|NA|TRBJ2-2|TRBV29-1
CSYTANTGELFF
TGCAGCTATACAGCGAACACCGGGGAGCTGTTTTTT
>NA|NA|TRBJ2-7|TRBV28
CASTPSGGIHSYEQYF
TGTGCCAGCACTCCTTCAGGCGGGATCCACTCCTACGAGCAGTACTTC
>TRBD1|NA|TRBJ1-1|TRBV3-1
CASSQDGQGEGFF
TGTGCCAGCAGCCAAGATGGACAGGGAGAAGGTTTCTTT
>TRBD1|NA|TRBJ2-5|TRBV12-3/TRBV12-4
CASSSSGTVYQETQYF
TGTGCCAGCAGTTCCTCCGGGACAGTGTACCAAGAGACCCAGTACTTC
>NA|NA|TRBJ2-7|TRBV28
CASTFRDRAYEQYF
TGTGCCAGCACCTTTCGGGACCGAGCCTACGAGCAGTACTTC
>NA|once|TRBJ2-1|TRBV7-2
CASRFDLRAGEQFF
TGTGCCAGCAGGTTCGATCTTCGTGCGGGTGAGCAGTTCTTC
>NA|once|TRBJ2-4|TRBV2
CASSEPKNIQYF
TGTGCCAGCAGTGAACCCAAAAACATTCAGTACTTC
>TRBD2|NA|TRBJ2-7|TRBV6-1
CASSKTSGRLSAFYEQYF
TGTGCCAGCAGTAAGACTAGCGGGAGGCTCTCCGCGTTCTACGAGCAGTACTTC
>NA|NA|TRBJ2-1|TRBV6-6
CASSAPVGEQFF
TGTGCCAGCAGCGCCCCCGTGGGTGAGCAGTTCTTC
>NA|NA|TRBJ1-1|TRBV30
CAWSYPPSGEAFF
TGTGCCTGGAGTTACCCGCCTAGTGGGGAGGCTTTCTTT
>TRBD2|NA|TRBJ2-1|TRBV24-1
CATSDSTTSGLAKFF
TGTGCCACCAGTGATTCAACCACATCGGGACTAGCGAAGTTCTTC
>NA|few|TRBJ1-3|TRBV5-1
CASSLASRSYGNTIYF
TGCGCCAGCAGCTTGGCCTCCCGCAGTTACGGAAACACCATATATTTT
>TRBD2|NA|TRBJ2-5|TRBV7-9
CASSSGLAAETQYF
TGTGCCAGCAGCTCGGGACTAGCTGCGGAGACCCAGTACTTC
>TRBD2|NA|TRBJ2-1|TRBV2
CASTLAGGPSNEQFF
TGTGCCAGCACCTTAGCGGGAGGGCCCTCGAATGAGCAGTTCTTC
>NA|NA|TRBJ2-7|TRBV12-3/TRBV12-4
CASSSRVGGRGPYEQYF
TGTGCCAGCAGTTCCCGGGTGGGGGGTAGGGGGCCCTACGAGCAGTACTTC
>NA|NA|TRBJ1-5|TRBV12-3/TRBV12-4
CASSPGGKQPQHF
TGTGCCAGCAGTCCCGGGGGGAAACAGCCCCAGCATTTT
>NA|NA|TRBJ2-3|TRBV5-1
CASRQGDTQYF
TGCGCCAGCAGACAGGGTGATACGCAGTATTTT
>TRBD1|NA|TRBJ1-5|TRBV24-1
CATSDPGGVQPQHF
TGTGCCACCAGTGATCCAGGGGGCGTCCAGCCCCAGCATTTT
>TRBD1|NA|TRBJ2-1|TRBV29-1
CSVGQGNEQFF
TGCAGCGTTGGACAGGGCAATGAGCAGTTCTTC
>NA|NA|TRBJ2-5|TRBV7-8
CASSTPRGLKETQYF
TGTGCCAGCAGCACCCCGCGGGGGCTAAAAGAGACCCAGTACTTC
>TRBD1|few|TRBJ2-1|TRBV29-1
CSVEPGTGHNNEQFF
TGCAGCGTTGAACCCGGGACAGGCCATAACAATGAGCAGTTCTTC
>NA|NA|TRBJ2-4|TRBV6-1
CASSDIGFRNIQYF
TGTGCCAGCAGTGATATCGGGTTCCGGAACATTCAGTACTTC
>TRBD1|NA|TRBJ2-5|TRBV5-1
CASSTQGRETQYF
TGCGCCAGCAGCACACAGGGGCGAGAGACCCAGTACTTC
>NA|NA|TRBJ1-5|TRBV19
CASSIDRQPQHF
TGTGCCAGTAGTATCGATCGGCAGCCCCAGCATTTT
>NA|NA|TRBJ2-3|TRBV12-3/TRBV12-4
CASSLRGGTPTDTQYF
TGTGCCAGCAGTTTAAGGGGGGGGACCCCCACAGATACGCAGTATTTT
>TRBD2|NA|TRBJ2-7|TRBV20-1
CSANSGRSSYEQYF
TGCAGTGCTAATAGCGGGAGGAGCTCCTACGAGCAGTACTTC
>NA|once|TRBJ1-1|TRBV13
CASSFRQVIGAFF
TGTGCCAGCAGCTTCCGACAGGTCATCGGAGCTTTCTTT
>TRBD2|NA|TRBJ2-7|TRBV28
CASGRTEGGQRMQYF
TGTGCCAGTGGGCGGACCGAGGGAGGGCAGAGAATGCAGTACTTC
>NA|NA|TRBJ2-7|TRBV20-1
CSAPVGGLDPYEQYF
TGCAGTGCCCCCGTTGGTGGACTCGACCCCTACGAGCAGTACTTC
>NA|NA|TRBJ1-1|TRBV7-8
CASSLAPGANTEAFF
TGTGCCAGCAGCTTAGCGCCAGGAGCGAACACTGAAGCTTTCTTT
>NA|NA|TRBJ2-7|TRBV3-1
CASSQARGQVRYEQYF
TGTGCCAGCAGCCAAGCTCGGGGGCAGGTTCGATACGAGCAGTACTTC
>NA|NA|TRBJ2-3|TRBV19
CASRYLDTQYF
TGTGCCAGTAGATACCTGGATACGCAGTATTTT
>TRBD2|NA|TRBJ2-1|TRBV5-1
CASNFNGLAENEQFF
TGCGCCAGCAACTTCAACGGACTAGCGGAAAATGAGCAGTTCTTC
>NA|NA|TRBJ1-6|TRBV7-8
CASSLTHVNSPLHF
TGTGCCAGCAGCTTAACACACGTAAATTCACCCCTCCACTTT
>NA|NA|TRBJ1-4|TRBV29-1
CSVGENSNEKLFF
TGCAGCGTTGGGGAGAACAGCAATGAAAAACTGTTTTTT
>NA|NA|TRBJ1-5|TRBV10-3
CAISGMDSNQPQHF
TGTGCCATCAGTGGGATGGACAGCAATCAGCCCCAGCATTTT
>NA|once|TRBJ2-2|TRBV3-1
CASSQGRLPLGGELFF
TGTGCCAGCAGCCAAGGGAGACTACCCCTTGGCGGGGAGCTGTTTTTT
>NA|once|TRBJ2-1|TRBV5-1
CASSLSPNNGDNEQFF
TGCGCCAGCAGCTTGTCCCCGAACAACGGGGACAATGAGCAGTTCTTC
>TRBD1|NA|TRBJ2-4|TRBV18
CASSLGRDRDIQYF
TGTGCCAGCTCACTCGGTCGGGACAGGGACATTCAGTACTTC
>TRBD2|NA|TRBJ2-7|TRBV9
CASSVGLAGYSYEQYF
TGTGCCAGCAGCGTAGGACTAGCGGGGTACTCCTACGAGCAGTACTTC
>NA|NA|TRBJ2-1|TRBV3-1
CASSQVTYEQFF
TGTGCCAGCAGCCAAGTCACCTATGAGCAGTTCTTC